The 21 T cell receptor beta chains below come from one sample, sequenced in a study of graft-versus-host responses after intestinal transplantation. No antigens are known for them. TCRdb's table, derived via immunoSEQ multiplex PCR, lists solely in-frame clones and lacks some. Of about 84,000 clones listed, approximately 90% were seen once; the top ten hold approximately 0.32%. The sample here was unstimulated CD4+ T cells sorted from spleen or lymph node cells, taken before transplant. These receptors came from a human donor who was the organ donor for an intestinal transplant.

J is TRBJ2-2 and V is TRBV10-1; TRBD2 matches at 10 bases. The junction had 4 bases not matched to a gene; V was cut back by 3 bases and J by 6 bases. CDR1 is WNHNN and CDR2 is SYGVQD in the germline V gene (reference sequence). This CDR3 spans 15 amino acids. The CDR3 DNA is TGCGCCAGCAGTGAAAGGACTAGCGGCCCCGGGGAGCTGTTTTTT. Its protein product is CASSERTSGPGELFF.

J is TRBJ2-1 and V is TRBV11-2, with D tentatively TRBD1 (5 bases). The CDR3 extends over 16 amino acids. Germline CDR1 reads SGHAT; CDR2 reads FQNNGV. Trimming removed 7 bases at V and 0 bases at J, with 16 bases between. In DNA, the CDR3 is TGTGCCAGCACCATCATAGGGGTTAGCTCCTACAATGAGCAGTTCTTC. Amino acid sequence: CASTIIGVSSYNEQFF.

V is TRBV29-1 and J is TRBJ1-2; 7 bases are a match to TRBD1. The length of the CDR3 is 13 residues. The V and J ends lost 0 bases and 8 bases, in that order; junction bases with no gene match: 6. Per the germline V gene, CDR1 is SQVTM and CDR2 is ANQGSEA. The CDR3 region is CSVEDPSGGGYTF. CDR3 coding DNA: TGCAGCGTTGAAGATCCCTCAGGGGGAGGCTACACCTTC.

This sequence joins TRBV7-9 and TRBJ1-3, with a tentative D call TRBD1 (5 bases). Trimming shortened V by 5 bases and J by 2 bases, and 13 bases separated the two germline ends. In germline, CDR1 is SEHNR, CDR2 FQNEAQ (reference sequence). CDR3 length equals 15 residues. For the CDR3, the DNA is TGTGCCAGCAGCCCACCAGGGTCCGCTGGAAACACCATATATTTT. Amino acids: CASSPPGSAGNTIYF.

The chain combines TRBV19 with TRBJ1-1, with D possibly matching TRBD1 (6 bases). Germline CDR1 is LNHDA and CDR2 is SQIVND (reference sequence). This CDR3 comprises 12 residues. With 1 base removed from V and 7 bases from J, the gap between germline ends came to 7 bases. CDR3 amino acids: CASSIVGGEAFF. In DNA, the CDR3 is TGTGCCAGTAGTATAGTAGGGGGTGAAGCTTTCTTT.

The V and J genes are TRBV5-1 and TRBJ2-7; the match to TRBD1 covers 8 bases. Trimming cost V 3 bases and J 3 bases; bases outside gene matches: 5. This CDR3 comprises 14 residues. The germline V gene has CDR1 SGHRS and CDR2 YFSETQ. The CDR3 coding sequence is TGCGCCAGCAGCTCCGGGACAGGCCTCTACGAGCAGTACTTC. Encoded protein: CASSSGTGLYEQYF.

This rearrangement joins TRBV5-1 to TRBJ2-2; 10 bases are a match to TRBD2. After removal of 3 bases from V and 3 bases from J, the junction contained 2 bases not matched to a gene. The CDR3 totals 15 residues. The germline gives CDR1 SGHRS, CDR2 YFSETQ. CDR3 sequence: CASSSGTSDTGELFF. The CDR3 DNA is TGCGCCAGCAGCTCCGGGACTAGCGACACCGGGGAGCTGTTTTTT. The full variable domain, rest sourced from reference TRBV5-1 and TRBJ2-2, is KAGVTQTPRYLIKTRGQQVTLSCSPISGHRSVSWYQQTPGQGLQFLFEYFSETQRNKGNFPGRFSGRQFSNSRSEMNVSTLELGDSALYLCASSSGTSDTGELFFGEGSRLTVL.

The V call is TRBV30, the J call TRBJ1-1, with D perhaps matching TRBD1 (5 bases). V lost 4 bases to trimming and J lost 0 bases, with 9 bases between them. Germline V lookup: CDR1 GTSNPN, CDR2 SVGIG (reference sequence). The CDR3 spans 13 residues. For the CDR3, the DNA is TGTGCCTGGATGACAGCAATGAACACTGAAGCTTTCTTT. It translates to CAWMTAMNTEAFF.

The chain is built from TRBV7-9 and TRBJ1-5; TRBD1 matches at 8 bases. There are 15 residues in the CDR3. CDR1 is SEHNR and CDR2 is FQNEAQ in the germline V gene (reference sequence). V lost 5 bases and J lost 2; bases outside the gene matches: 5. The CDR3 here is CASSADRVGNQPQHF. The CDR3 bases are TGTGCCAGCAGCGCGGACAGGGTTGGCAATCAGCCCCAGCATTTT.

The CDR3 nucleotides read TGTGCCAGCAGCTCCTCGACAATGAACACTGAAGCTTTCTTT. Translating gives CASSSSTMNTEAFF. The chain combines TRBV7-2 with TRBJ1-1, with D uncertain. V dropped 4 bases and J dropped 0 bases, with 9 bases sitting between them. The CDR3 is 14 residues long. Germline lookup yields CDR1 SGHTA and CDR2 FQGNSA.

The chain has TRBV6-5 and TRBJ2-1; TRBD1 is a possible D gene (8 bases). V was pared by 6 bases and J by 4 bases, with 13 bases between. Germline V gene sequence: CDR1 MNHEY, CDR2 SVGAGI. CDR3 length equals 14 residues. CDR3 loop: CASRYRGGYNEQFF. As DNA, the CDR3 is TGTGCCAGCAGGTACAGGGGGGGATACAATGAGCAGTTCTTC.

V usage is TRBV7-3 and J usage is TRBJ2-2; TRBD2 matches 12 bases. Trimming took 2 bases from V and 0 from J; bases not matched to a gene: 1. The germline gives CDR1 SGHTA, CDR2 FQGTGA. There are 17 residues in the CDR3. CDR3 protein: CASSLLAGGPNTGELFF. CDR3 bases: TGTGCCAGCAGCTTACTAGCGGGGGGGCCGAACACCGGGGAGCTGTTTTTT.

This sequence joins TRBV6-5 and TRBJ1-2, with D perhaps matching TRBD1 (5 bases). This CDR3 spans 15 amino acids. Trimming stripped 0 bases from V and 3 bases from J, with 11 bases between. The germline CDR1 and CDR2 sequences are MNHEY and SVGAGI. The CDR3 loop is CASSYSSGGDYGYTF. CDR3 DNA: TGTGCCAGCAGTTACTCGTCAGGAGGGGACTATGGCTACACCTTC.

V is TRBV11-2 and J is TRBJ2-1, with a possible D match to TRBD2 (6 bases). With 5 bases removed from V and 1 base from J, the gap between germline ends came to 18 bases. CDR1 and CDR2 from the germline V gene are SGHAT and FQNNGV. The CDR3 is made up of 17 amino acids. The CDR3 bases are TGTGCCAGCAGCGATCCCGGGGGAGTAAGTTCCTACAATGAGCAGTTCTTC. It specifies CASSDPGGVSSYNEQFF.

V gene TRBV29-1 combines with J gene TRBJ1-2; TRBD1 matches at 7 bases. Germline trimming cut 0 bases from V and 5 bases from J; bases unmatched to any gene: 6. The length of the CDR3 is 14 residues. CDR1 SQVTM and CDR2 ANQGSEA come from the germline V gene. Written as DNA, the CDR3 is TGCAGCGTTGAAGATCTTAGGGGGCGTTATGGCTACACCTTC. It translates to CSVEDLRGRYGYTF.

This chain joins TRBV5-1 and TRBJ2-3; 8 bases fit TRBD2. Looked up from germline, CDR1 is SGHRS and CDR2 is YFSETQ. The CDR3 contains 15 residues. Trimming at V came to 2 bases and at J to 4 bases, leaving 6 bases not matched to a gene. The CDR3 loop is CASSLFGRGSDTQYF. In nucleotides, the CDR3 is TGCGCCAGCAGCTTATTCGGGAGGGGCTCAGATACGCAGTATTTT.

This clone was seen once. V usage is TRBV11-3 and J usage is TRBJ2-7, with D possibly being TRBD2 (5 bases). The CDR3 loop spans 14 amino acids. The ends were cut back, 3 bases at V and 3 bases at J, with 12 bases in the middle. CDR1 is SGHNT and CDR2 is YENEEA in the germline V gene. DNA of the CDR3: TGTGCCAGCAGCTTGGCAGGACTGTACTACGAGCAGTACTTC. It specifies CASSLAGLYYEQYF.

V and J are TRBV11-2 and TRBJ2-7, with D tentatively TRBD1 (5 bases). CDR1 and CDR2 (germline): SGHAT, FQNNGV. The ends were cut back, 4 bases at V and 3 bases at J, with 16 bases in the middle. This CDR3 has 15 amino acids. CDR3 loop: CASSSPWGPHYEQYF. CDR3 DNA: TGTGCCAGCAGCTCCCCCTGGGGCCCCCACTACGAGCAGTACTTC. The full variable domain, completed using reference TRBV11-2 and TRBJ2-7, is EAGVAQSPRYKIIEKRQSVAFWCNPISGHATLYWYQQILGQGPKLLIQFQNNGVVDDSQLPKDRFSAERLKGVDSTLKIQPAKLEDSAVYLCASSSPWGPHYEQYFGPGTRLTVT.

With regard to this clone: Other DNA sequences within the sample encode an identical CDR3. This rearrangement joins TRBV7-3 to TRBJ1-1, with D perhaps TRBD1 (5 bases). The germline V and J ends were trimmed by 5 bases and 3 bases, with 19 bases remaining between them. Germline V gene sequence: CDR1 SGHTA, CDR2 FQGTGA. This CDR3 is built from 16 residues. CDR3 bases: TGTGCCAGCAGCCCGCGAGCGGGGATGGGGGACACTGAAGCTTTCTTT. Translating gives CASSPRAGMGDTEAFF.

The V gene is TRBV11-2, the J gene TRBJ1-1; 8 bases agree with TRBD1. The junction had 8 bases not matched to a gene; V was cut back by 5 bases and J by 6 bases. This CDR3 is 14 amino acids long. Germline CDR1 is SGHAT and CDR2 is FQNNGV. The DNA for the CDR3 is TGTGCCAGCAGCAGTTGGACAGGGAAGTCTGAAGCTTTCTTT. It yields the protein CASSSWTGKSEAFF.

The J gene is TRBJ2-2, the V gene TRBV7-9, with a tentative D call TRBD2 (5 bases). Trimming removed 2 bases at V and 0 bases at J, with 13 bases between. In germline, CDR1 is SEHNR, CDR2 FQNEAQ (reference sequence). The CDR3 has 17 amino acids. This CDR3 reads CASSLFPRVANTGELFF. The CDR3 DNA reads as TGTGCCAGCAGCTTATTTCCGCGGGTCGCGAACACCGGGGAGCTGTTTTTT.